The 10 T cell receptor beta chains in this list originate from one sample, sequenced in a study of blood T cell repertoires in COVID-19. Clones were read by immunoSEQ multiplex PCR, and TCRdb kept only the in-frame ones, dropping some. The repertoire holds under 200,000 clones, with around 86% as singletons. Material for sequencing was peripheral blood. All receptors derive from a man aged 60-69 years with acute or convalescent COVID-19.

The V gene is TRBV5-4, the J gene TRBJ1-3; TRBD1 agrees at 7 bases. V shed 4 bases and J 0 bases; nucleotides not matched to a gene: 7. Germline loops: CDR1 SGHNT, CDR2 YYREEE (reference sequence). The CDR3 runs 16 residues. The CDR3 loop reads CASSPGTARSGNTIYF. In DNA, the CDR3 is TGTGCCAGCAGCCCCGGGACAGCTCGCTCTGGAAACACCATATATTTT.

V gene TRBV5-1 combines with J gene TRBJ2-5; D possibly corresponds to TRBD1 (6 bases). This CDR3 region has 13 residues. Germline assignment: CDR1 SGHRS and CDR2 YFSETQ. V was shortened by 5 bases and J by 5 bases, with 13 bases between the two germline ends. CDR3 region: CASSFLTGETQYF. The CDR3 coding sequence is TGCGCCAGCAGTTTCTTAACAGGGGAGACCCAGTACTTC.

The chain is built from TRBV6-4 and TRBJ2-7; D is ambiguous. This CDR3 contains 13 residues. The germline CDR1 and CDR2 sequences are MRHNA and SNTAGT. Trimming took off 2 bases at V and 3 bases at J, with 8 bases between the two ends. The DNA of the CDR3 is TGTGCCAGCAGTGACGAGAATATCTACGAGCAGTACTTC. Amino acid sequence: CASSDENIYEQYF.

This rearrangement joins TRBV5-4 to TRBJ2-3, with 8 bases lining up with TRBD1. This CDR3 comprises 15 residues. Germline CDR1 SGHNT, CDR2 YYREEE (reference sequence). Trimming removed 1 base from V and 5 bases from J; junction bases left unmatched: 6. The CDR3 DNA follows: TGTGCCAGCAGCTTGCAGGGGGCTGTAGGAGATACGCAGTATTTT. It codes for CASSLQGAVGDTQYF.

Note on this clone: In the same sample, other DNA sequences code for this CDR3. The V gene is TRBV28, the J gene TRBJ1-2; 8 nucleotides align to TRBD1. Germline CDR1 and CDR2: MDHEN and SYDVKM. V shed 8 bases, J shed 4 bases, and the junction held 3 bases outside the gene matches. The CDR3 totals 12 residues. The CDR3 region is CASGDRGYGYTF. The DNA for the CDR3 is TGTGCCAGCGGAGACAGGGGCTATGGCTACACCTTC.

J is TRBJ1-6 and V is TRBV28; no clear D. The length of the CDR3 is 12 residues. Trimming removed 6 bases at V and 16 bases at J, with 16 bases between. Germline V lookup: CDR1 MDHEN, CDR2 SYDVKM. The CDR3 sequence is CASSPRTAALHF. CDR3 nucleotides: TGTGCCAGCAGCCCCCGGACTGCGGCTCTCCACTTT.

V is TRBV30 and J is TRBJ2-7; the D gene is possibly TRBD1 (6 bases). V dropped 5 bases and J dropped 0 bases, with 14 bases sitting between them. Germline assignment: CDR1 GTSNPN and CDR2 SVGIG (reference sequence). The CDR3 contains 14 residues. The CDR3 DNA reads TGTGCCTGGGGGGTAGGGGGAAGCTCCTACGAGCAGTACTTC. Protein: CAWGVGGSSYEQYF.

The count of this clone is one. The J gene is TRBJ2-5, the V gene TRBV5-1, with D possibly being TRBD1 (7 bases). The CDR3 consists of 17 residues. The V gene lost 0 bases and the J gene lost 5 bases, with 20 bases spanning the gap. Germline lookup yields CDR1 SGHRS and CDR2 YFSETQ. CDR3 loop: CASSLVQGTPGGETQYF. Here the CDR3 DNA reads TGCGCCAGCAGCTTGGTGCAGGGAACACCAGGGGGGGAGACCCAGTACTTC.

This clone has just one count. This chain joins TRBV20-1 and TRBJ2-7, with D possibly matching TRBD2 (6 bases). The V end lost 3 bases, the J end lost 6 bases, and 21 bases lay between the germline ends. The CDR3 totals 15 residues. Germline lookup yields CDR1 DFQATT and CDR2 SNEGSKA (reference sequence). CDR3 sequence (DNA): TGCAGTGCTAGTCAGTTTGGTCTGGCAGCGGGCGAGCAGTACTTC. Translating it yields CSASQFGLAAGEQYF.

V and J are TRBV29-1 and TRBJ1-1; 7 bases line up with TRBD1. The junction had 4 bases not matched to a gene; V was cut back by 5 bases and J by 4 bases. CDR1 and CDR2 (germline): SQVTM, ANQGSEA. CDR3 length equals 12 residues. CDR3 sequence reads: CSVNQGGTEAFF. The CDR3 bases are TGCAGCGTTAATCAGGGGGGCACTGAAGCTTTCTTT.